The source of this T cell receptor beta chain is a study of vaccination effects on CD4 cells after COVID-19. Looking at the study overall: Post-vaccine draws lagged the second dose by a median of 72 days.

The repertoire was sequenced with immunoSEQ multiplex PCR; TCRdb's copy has only in-frame clones and lacks some. This repertoire shows tens of thousands of clones, 70% to 75% found once; its top ten account for 1.5% to 1.9%. The V gene's germline CDR1 is SGHVS and CDR2 FQNEAQ. The CDR3 is 15 amino acids. Trimming left V 5 bases short and J 4 bases short, with 14 bases between. Comments on this clone: Its antigen is unknown.

Antigen-specific CD4+ T cells were first expanded with viral peptide pools by the ViraFEST assay and only then sequenced. Cultured cells yielded isolated CD4+ T cells after less than 11 days. Participants received two doses of either the BNT162b2 or mRNA-1273 vaccine. The receptor was derived from a human donor who received a COVID-19 vaccine. The chain uses TRBV7-8 and TRBJ1-4, with D tentatively TRBD1 (5 bases). Specimen: CD4+ T cells from PBMCs cultured with HCoV-229E spike peptides, collected after COVID-19 vaccination. CDR3 nucleotides: TGTGCCAGCAGCGCGCCGCCGGGACGTAATGAAAAACTGTTTTTT. Protein product: CASSAPPGRNEKLFF.